One sample yielded the 20 T cell receptor beta chains listed below, sequenced in a study of brain metastases from non-small cell lung cancer. Produced via immunoSEQ multiplex PCR; TCRdb's table is partial and in-frame only. The sample includes roughly 6,200 clones, about four fifths seen only once; the top ten take 6% to 8%. Sequencing was carried out using primary lung tumor tissue. All receptors come from a donor over 35 with non-small cell lung cancer.

The chain joins TRBV18 to TRBJ1-2, with 11 bases aligning to TRBD1. The V gene's germline CDR1 is KGHSH and CDR2 LQKENI. This CDR3 region has 14 residues. The junction had 8 bases not matched to a gene; V was cut back by 6 bases and J by 8 bases. CDR3 DNA: TGTGCCAGCTCGGCCCCGGGACAGGGGGGCGGCTACACCTTC. Residues: CASSAPGQGGGYTF.

The chain combines TRBV5-6 with TRBJ2-1; D possibly corresponds to TRBD1 (6 bases). Germline V gives CDR1 SGHDT, CDR2 YYEEEE. Trimming left V 0 bases short and J 9 bases short, with 7 bases between. The CDR3 is 12 amino acids. In DNA form, the CDR3 reads TGTGCCAGCAGCTTGGTGGGGGCTGAGCAGTTCTTC. Protein product: CASSLVGAEQFF.

This clone was detected only a few times. This chain joins TRBV10-3 and TRBJ2-3; D remains ambiguous. CDR1 ENHRY and CDR2 SYGVKD come from the germline V gene. This CDR3 is built from 15 residues. V was clipped by 4 bases and J by 2 bases, with 13 bases between them. For the CDR3, the DNA is TGTGCCATCAGTGCCACCATGACCTACACAGATACGCAGTATTTT. Protein product: CAISATMTYTDTQYF.

Turning to this clone: Relative to the germline gene, one junction end is altered; a read error may explain this. Other DNA sequences from this sample encode an identical CDR3 as well. The CDR3 coding sequence is TGCGCCAGCACAACAGGCTCCTATGGCTACACCTTT. As protein: CASTTGSYGYTF. The chain carries TRBV5-1 and TRBJ1-2; D perhaps matches TRBD1 (5 bases). Germline V gene sequence: CDR1 SGHRS, CDR2 YFSETQ. This CDR3 spans 12 amino acids.

The rearrangement joins TRBV2 to TRBJ2-1; 15 nucleotides align to TRBD2. CDR3 length: 15 amino acids. V dropped 5 bases and J dropped 12; count of bases not matched to a gene: 8. The germline V gene has CDR1 SNHLY and CDR2 FYNNEI. In DNA form, the CDR3 reads TGTGCCAGCAGTTCCCGGACTAGCGGGGGGGCCGGGCAGTTCTTC. Translated, it gives CASSSRTSGGAGQFF.

This clone showed up just a few times. The rearrangement uses TRBV18 and TRBJ1-1; 7 bases map to TRBD1. The CDR3 is 14 amino acids. CDR1 KGHSH and CDR2 LQKENI come from the germline V gene. V lost 3 bases and J lost 3; bases outside the gene matches: 4. The CDR3 protein is CASSPTGPDTEAFF. The CDR3 bases are TGTGCCAGCTCACCGACAGGGCCAGACACTGAAGCTTTCTTT.

The chain recombines TRBV6-5 with TRBJ1-1; a weak D match, TRBD1 (6 bases). CDR1 MNHEY and CDR2 SVGAGI come from the germline V gene. Trimming took off 5 bases at V and 2 bases at J, with 15 bases between the two ends. This CDR3 is 15 amino acids long. CDR3 sequence reads: CASSISTGKNTEAFF. DNA of the CDR3: TGTGCCAGCAGTATCTCCACAGGGAAAAACACTGAAGCTTTCTTT.

This chain links TRBV15 with TRBJ1-4; D might be TRBD1 (5 bases). Trimming took 0 bases from V and 1 from J, leaving 15 bases between them. CDR3 length: 18 residues. Germline values: CDR1 LNHNV, CDR2 YYDKDF (reference sequence). The CDR3 sequence: CATSRDPTVGGTNEKLFF. The CDR3 nucleotides are TGTGCCACCAGCAGAGACCCCACAGTGGGGGGAACTAATGAAAAACTGTTTTTT.

The chain couples TRBV6-1 to TRBJ1-2; D unclear. Between the trimmed V and J ends, which lost 2 bases and 7 bases, there was a span of 20 bases. This CDR3 region has 16 residues. Germline V CDR1 and CDR2: MNHNS, SASEGT. The CDR3 DNA sequence: TGTGCCAGCAGTGAAATGACCGCCGGGTCTGTGGCTGGCTACACCTTC. Protein sequence: CASSEMTAGSVAGYTF.

Only a few counts were recorded for this clone. The V and J genes are TRBV2 and TRBJ1-5; no clear D. Germline V CDR1 and CDR2: SNHLY, FYNNEI. The CDR3 loop spans 16 amino acids. V gave up 1 base and J gave up 10 bases, with 20 bases separating them. The CDR3 DNA reads TGTGCCAGCAGTGAAGGCTACGTCGGTCCTGCATCACCCCAGCATTTT. It translates to CASSEGYVGPASPQHF.

The chain has TRBV11-2 and TRBJ2-7; 8 nucleotides align to TRBD1. This CDR3 is 15 amino acids long. The J segment lost 2 bases and the V segment lost 3 bases, leaving 6 bases of the junction unmatched. The germline gives CDR1 SGHAT, CDR2 FQNNGV. The DNA of the CDR3 is TGTGCCAGCAGCTTCTGGACAGGGTTTGCCTACGAGCAGTACTTC. As protein: CASSFWTGFAYEQYF.

The rearrangement uses TRBV18 and TRBJ1-2; D possibly corresponds to TRBD1 (6 bases). Germline V gene data show CDR1 as KGHSH and CDR2 as LQKENI. The ends were cut back, 4 bases at V and 2 bases at J, with 11 bases in the middle. The CDR3 is made up of 14 amino acids. The CDR3 loop reads CASSHRVPNYGYTF. CDR3 in DNA: TGTGCCAGCTCACACAGGGTTCCAAACTATGGCTACACCTTC.

The chain couples TRBV10-1 to TRBJ1-4, with D possibly being TRBD1 (5 bases). V was shortened by 11 bases and J by 0 bases, with 10 bases between the two germline ends. Germline V CDR1 and CDR2: WNHNN, SYGVQD (reference sequence). The CDR3 consists of 13 residues. The CDR3 sequence is CAPGGATNEKLFF. DNA of the CDR3: TGCGCCCCCGGGGGGGCAACTAATGAAAAACTGTTTTTT.

The chain joins TRBV28 to TRBJ1-6, with no clear D. The CDR3 runs to 14 residues. CDR1 is MDHEN, CDR2 SYDVKM, per germline. V lost 3 bases and J lost 5, with 8 bases in between. As DNA, the CDR3 is TGTGCCAGCAGTTTCGGCAAGCATAATTCACCCCTCCACTTT. It encodes CASSFGKHNSPLHF.

The rearrangement links TRBV27 to TRBJ1-6; tentatively, D is TRBD1 (6 bases). The CDR3 sequence is 14 residues long. Trimming removed 6 bases at V and 7 bases at J, with 13 bases between. Germline V gene sequence: CDR1 MNHEY, CDR2 SMNVEV (reference sequence). The CDR3 sequence: CASSQGQRNSPLHF. The DNA for the CDR3 is TGTGCCAGCAGCCAAGGACAGCGCAATTCACCCCTCCACTTT.

This clone is large by share. V gene TRBV28 combines with J gene TRBJ2-5, with D perhaps TRBD1 (5 bases). The germline V gene has CDR1 MDHEN and CDR2 SYDVKM. Trimming left V 4 bases short and J 5 bases short, with 29 bases between. The CDR3 spans 19 residues. The CDR3 loop reads CASSSSTTRQGRIGETQYF. In DNA, the CDR3 is TGTGCCAGCAGTTCATCAACTACGAGGCAGGGTCGTATTGGGGAGACCCAGTACTTC.

The chain couples TRBV6-5 to TRBJ1-3; D is unresolved. With 8 bases removed from V and 4 bases from J, the gap between germline ends came to 12 bases. The CDR3 length is 13 residues. Germline V CDR1 and CDR2: MNHEY, SVGAGI. The CDR3 protein is CASSELVGNTIYF. CDR3 bases: TGTGCCAGCTCTGAGCTGGTGGGAAACACCATATATTTT.

This clone occurred once. This rearrangement joins TRBV2 to TRBJ1-5; D is unresolved. CDR3 length: 13 residues. V was shortened by 3 bases and J by 7 bases, with 10 bases between the two germline ends. The germline CDR1 and CDR2 sequences are SNHLY and FYNNEI. The CDR3 bases are TGTGCCAGCAGTGAGGGTCTTTGGCAGCCCCAGCATTTT. Translating it yields CASSEGLWQPQHF.

CDR3 DNA sequence: TGTGCCAGCAGCTTAGGAACTCTAGCGGGGGGCGCCTACAATGAGCAGTTCTTC. Amino acids: CASSLGTLAGGAYNEQFF. The chain recombines TRBV7-9 with TRBJ2-1, with TRBD2 identical over 11 bases. This CDR3 comprises 18 residues. CDR1 is SEHNR and CDR2 is FQNEAQ in the germline V gene (reference sequence). With V trimmed by 1 base and J by 2 bases, 7 bases remained unmatched.

The V and J genes are TRBV5-1 and TRBJ2-7; possibly TRBD1 for D (6 bases). Trimming cost V 1 base and J 4 bases, with 12 bases left between them. The CDR3 is 14 residues long. Germline-derived CDR1 and CDR2 are SGHRS and YFSETQ. CDR3 bases: TGCGCCAGCAGCTTGTCCGGGACAAGGTACGAGCAGTACTTC. Translation gives CASSLSGTRYEQYF.